This is a list of T cell receptor beta chains from one sample in a study of identical twins. TCRdb passed the 5' RACE reads through MiXCR, listing each CDR3 protein once. The sample contains about 660,000 distinct CDR3 sequences, under 9% of which appear only once. These data were also filed under a second study, of yellow fever vaccine responses in identical twins.

Sequencing was performed on PBMCs. The receptors come from a woman aged 18 to 35 in good health. Both conserved end residues are part of each CDR3. A D gene is named only where the DNA matches it firmly. Not every row has a clone size; where given, it reads once, few, many or a size class.

d_gene,j_gene,abundance,v_gene,CDR3nt,CDR3aa
-,TRBJ1-1,few,TRBV6-1,TGTGCCAGCAGTGGGGGATTTGGTGAAGACACTGAAGCTTTCTTT,CASSGGFGEDTEAFF
-,TRBJ2-3,-,TRBV9,TGTGCCAGCGGATTCGGGGGGCGCGGCACAGATACGCAGTATTTT,CASGFGGRGTDTQYF
-,TRBJ2-7,many,TRBV7-9,TGTGCCAGCAGCTTAGCAGGTACCTCTGACGAGCAGTACTTC,CASSLAGTSDEQYF
-,TRBJ2-3,few,TRBV5-1,TGCGCCAGCAGCCCTGGTCCGGGTTTTGCTGTAGCTGGAACAGATACGCAGTATTTT,CASSPGPGFAVAGTDTQYF
-,TRBJ2-2,-,TRBV9,TGTGCCAGCAGCGTAGCGACAGCGGTCGGCACCGGGGAGCTGTTTTTT,CASSVATAVGTGELFF
-,TRBJ1-5,many,TRBV27,TGCGCCAGCAGCTTGTCCCCGGGCAATCAGCCCCAGCATTTT,CASSLSPGNQPQHF
TRBD2,TRBJ2-1,few,TRBV28,TGTGCCAGCAGTTGGGGACTAGCGGGATTCGAGCAGTTCTTC,CASSWGLAGFEQFF
-,TRBJ2-5,few,TRBV4-2,TGTGCCAGCAGCTCGGTCCCAGGAGGTGGGACCCAGTACTTC,CASSSVPGGGTQYF
-,TRBJ2-7,few,TRBV20-1,TGCAGTGCTAGAACTGGGGGGCGGTACGAGCAGTACTTC,CSARTGGRYEQYF
-,TRBJ1-5,many,TRBV12-3/TRBV12-4,TGTGCCAGCAACACAGGGTTAAGCAATCAGCCCCAGCATTTT,CASNTGLSNQPQHF
-,TRBJ2-3,-,TRBV4-1,TGCGCCAGCAGCCCGGATCGTGCCGCCAGCACAGATACGCAGTATTTT,CASSPDRAASTDTQYF
-,TRBJ1-2,-,TRBV3-1,TGTGCCAGCAGCCAATTAAGGCAGACGTCAAACTATGGCTACACCTTC,CASSQLRQTSNYGYTF
-,TRBJ2-2,few,TRBV20-1,TGCAGTGCTCAAGGACAGAGCACCGGGGAGCTGTTTTTT,CSAQGQSTGELFF
-,TRBJ2-5,few,TRBV12-3/TRBV12-4,TGTGCCAGCAGTTTAGTTCTGGGTCGGGGCCAAGAGACCCAGTACTTC,CASSLVLGRGQETQYF